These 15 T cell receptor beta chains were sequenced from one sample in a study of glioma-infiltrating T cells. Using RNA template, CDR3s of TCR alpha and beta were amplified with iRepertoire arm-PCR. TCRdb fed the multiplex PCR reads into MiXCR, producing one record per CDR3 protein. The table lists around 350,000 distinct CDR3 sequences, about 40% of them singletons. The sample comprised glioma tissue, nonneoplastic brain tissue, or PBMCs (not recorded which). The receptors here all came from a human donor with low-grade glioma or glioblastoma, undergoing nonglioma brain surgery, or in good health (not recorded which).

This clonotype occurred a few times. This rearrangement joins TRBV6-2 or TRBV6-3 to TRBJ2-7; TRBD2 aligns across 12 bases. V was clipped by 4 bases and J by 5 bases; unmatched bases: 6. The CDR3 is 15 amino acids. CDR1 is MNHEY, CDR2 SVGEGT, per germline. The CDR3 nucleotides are TGTGCCAGCAGTTCCCTGACTAGCGGGAGCCACGAGCAGTACTTC. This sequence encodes CASSSLTSGSHEQYF.

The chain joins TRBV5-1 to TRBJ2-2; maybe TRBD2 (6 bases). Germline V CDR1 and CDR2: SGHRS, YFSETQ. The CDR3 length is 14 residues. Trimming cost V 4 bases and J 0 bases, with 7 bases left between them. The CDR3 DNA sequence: TGCGCCAGCAGCGCGGGGTCGAACACCGGGGAGCTGTTTTTT. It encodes CASSAGSNTGELFF.

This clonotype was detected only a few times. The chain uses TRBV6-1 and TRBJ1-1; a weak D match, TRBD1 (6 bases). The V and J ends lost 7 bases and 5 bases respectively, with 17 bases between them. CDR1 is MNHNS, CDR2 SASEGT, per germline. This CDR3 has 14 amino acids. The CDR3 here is CASTLWGGVTEAFF. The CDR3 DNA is TGTGCCAGCACCCTTTGGGGGGGCGTTACTGAAGCTTTCTTT.

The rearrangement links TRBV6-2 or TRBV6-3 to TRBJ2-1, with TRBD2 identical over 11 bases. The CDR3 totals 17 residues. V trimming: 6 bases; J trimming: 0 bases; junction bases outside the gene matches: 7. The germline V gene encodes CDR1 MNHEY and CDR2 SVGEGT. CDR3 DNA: TGTGCCAGCAGAACCCCGACTAGCGGGGCCTCCTACAATGAGCAGTTCTTC. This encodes CASRTPTSGASYNEQFF.

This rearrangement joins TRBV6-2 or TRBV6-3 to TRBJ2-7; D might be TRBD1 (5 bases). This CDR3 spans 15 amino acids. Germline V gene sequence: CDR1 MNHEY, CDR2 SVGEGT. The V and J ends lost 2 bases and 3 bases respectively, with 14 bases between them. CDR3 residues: CASSYGHPRNYEQYF. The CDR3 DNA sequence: TGTGCCAGCAGTTACGGACACCCTAGGAACTACGAGCAGTACTTC.

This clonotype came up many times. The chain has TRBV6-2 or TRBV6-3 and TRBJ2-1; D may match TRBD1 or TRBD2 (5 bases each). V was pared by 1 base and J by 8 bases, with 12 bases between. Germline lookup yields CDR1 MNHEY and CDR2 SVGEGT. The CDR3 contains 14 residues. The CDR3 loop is CASSYLRDGDEQFF. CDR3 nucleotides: TGTGCCAGCAGTTACTTAAGGGACGGGGATGAGCAGTTCTTC.

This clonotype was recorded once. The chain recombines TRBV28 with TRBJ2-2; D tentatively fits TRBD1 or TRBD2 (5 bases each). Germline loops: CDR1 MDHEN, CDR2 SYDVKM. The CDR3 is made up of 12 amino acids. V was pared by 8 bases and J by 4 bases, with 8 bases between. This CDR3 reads CASGGLTGELFF. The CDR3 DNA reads TGTGCCAGCGGGGGTCTCACCGGGGAGCTGTTTTTT.

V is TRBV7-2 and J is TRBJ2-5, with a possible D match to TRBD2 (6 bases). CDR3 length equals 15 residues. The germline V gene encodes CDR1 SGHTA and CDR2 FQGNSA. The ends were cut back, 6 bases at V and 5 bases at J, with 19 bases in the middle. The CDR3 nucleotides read TGTGCCAGCAGAGTCACCGGGGGTTCTGGGGAGACCCAGTACTTC. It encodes CASRVTGGSGETQYF.

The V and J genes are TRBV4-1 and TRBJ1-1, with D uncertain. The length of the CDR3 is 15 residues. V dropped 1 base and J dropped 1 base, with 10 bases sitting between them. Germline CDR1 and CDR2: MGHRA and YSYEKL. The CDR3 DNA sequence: TGCGCCAGCAGCCAAGTAATCCGAACGAACACTGAAGCTTTCTTT. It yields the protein CASSQVIRTNTEAFF.

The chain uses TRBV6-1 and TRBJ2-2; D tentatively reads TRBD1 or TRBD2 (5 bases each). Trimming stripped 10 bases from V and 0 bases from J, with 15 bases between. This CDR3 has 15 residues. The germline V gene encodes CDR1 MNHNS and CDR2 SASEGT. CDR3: CAILRGPSNTGELFF. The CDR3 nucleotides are TGTGCCATTCTTAGGGGACCCTCGAACACCGGGGAGCTGTTTTTT.

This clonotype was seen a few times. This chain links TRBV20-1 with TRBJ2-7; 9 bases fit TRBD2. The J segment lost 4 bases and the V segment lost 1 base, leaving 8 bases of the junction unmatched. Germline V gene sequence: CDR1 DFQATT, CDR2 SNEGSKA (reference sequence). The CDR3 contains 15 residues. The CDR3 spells CSARALAGGPYEQYF. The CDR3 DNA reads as TGCAGTGCTAGAGCGTTGGCGGGAGGGCCGTACGAGCAGTACTTC.

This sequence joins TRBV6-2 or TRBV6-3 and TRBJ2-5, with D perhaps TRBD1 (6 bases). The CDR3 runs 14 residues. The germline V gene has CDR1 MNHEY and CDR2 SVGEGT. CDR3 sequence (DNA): TGTGTTAGCAGTTACTCGAGGGGGCAAGAGACCCAGTACTTC. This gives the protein CVSSYSRGQETQYF.

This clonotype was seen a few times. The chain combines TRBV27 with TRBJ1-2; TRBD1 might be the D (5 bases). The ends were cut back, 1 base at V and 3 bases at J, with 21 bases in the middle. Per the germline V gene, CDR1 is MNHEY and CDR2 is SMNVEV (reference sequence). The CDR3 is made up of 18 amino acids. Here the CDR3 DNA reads TGTGCCAGCAGTTTATATTCCGCCAGCGGGGGAAGGGACTATGGCTACACCTTC. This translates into CASSLYSASGGRDYGYTF.

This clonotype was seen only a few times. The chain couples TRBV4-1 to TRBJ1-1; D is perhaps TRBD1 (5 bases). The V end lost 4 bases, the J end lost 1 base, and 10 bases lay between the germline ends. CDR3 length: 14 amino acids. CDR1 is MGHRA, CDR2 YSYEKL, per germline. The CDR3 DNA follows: TGCGCCAGCAGCCGGGGACCGAGGAACACTGAAGCTTTCTTT. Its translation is CASSRGPRNTEAFF.

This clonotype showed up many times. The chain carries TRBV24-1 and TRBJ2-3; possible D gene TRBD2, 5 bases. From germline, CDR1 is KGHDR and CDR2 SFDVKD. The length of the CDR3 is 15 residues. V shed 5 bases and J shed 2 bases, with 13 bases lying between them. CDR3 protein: CATSVRYRDTDTQYF. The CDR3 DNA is TGTGCCACCAGTGTTCGGTACCGGGACACAGATACGCAGTATTTT.